These T cell receptor beta chains were read from a single sample in a study of T cells in narcolepsy. This table comes from immunoSEQ multiplex PCR, and its TCRdb copy is limited to in-frame clones, with some not included. The data show more than 20,000 clones, roughly nine tenths seen once. Sample: CD45RA- memory CD4+ T cells from PBMCs. These receptors came from a human donor with narcolepsy. CDR3s include the opening cysteine and the closing phenylalanine or tryptophan. D genes are given only for firm matches. Clone sizes are given selectively: once, few, many, or a class where the clone is expanded.

>16|TRBV4-1|.|.|TRBJ1-4
CASSTGTEALNEKLFF
TGCGCCAGCAGCACCGGGACCGAAGCCTTAAATGAAAAACTGTTTTTT
>11|TRBV2|.|.|TRBJ1-5
CASRAGQPQHF
TGTGCCAGCAGAGCCGGACAGCCCCAGCATTTT
>12|TRBV28|.|.|TRBJ1-2
CASSRANYGYTF
TGTGCCAGCTCACGAGCTAACTATGGCTACACCTTC
>12|TRBV2|.|.|TRBJ1-1
CASGQGITEAFF
TGTGCCAGCGGGCAGGGGATCACTGAAGCTTTCTTT
>13|TRBV7-2|.|.|TRBJ2-1
CAGGPRGYNEQFF
TGTGCCGGGGGCCCTCGGGGGTACAATGAGCAGTTCTTC
>18|TRBV5-6|TRBD2|.|TRBJ2-3
CASSLWRLAGGGTDTQYF
TGTGCCAGCAGCTTGTGGAGACTAGCGGGAGGGGGCACAGATACGCAGTATTTT
>12|TRBV5-1|.|.|TRBJ1-1
CASSRFGTEAFF
TGCGCCAGCAGCCGATTCGGTACTGAAGCTTTCTTT
>15|TRBV4-1|TRBD1|once|TRBJ2-7
CASSQGDRGNYEQYF
TGCGCCAGCAGCCAAGGGGACAGGGGGAACTACGAGCAGTACTTC
>14|TRBV12-5|.|.|TRBJ1-1
CASGLAQRNTEAFF
TGTGCTAGTGGTTTGGCTCAGCGGAACACTGAAGCTTTCTTT
>14|TRBV18|.|.|TRBJ2-1
CASSPPNSYNEQFF
TGTGCCAGCTCACCACCCAACTCCTACAATGAGCAGTTCTTC
>16|TRBV15|.|once|TRBJ2-5
CATSRGADKHQETQYF
TGTGCCACCAGCAGAGGCGCGGACAAACACCAAGAGACCCAGTACTTC
>12|TRBV10-3|.|once|TRBJ2-1
CATSAHRNEQFF
TGTGCCACTAGCGCCCATAGAAATGAGCAGTTCTTC
>14|TRBV10-3|.|.|TRBJ2-5
CAISESAGQETQYF
TGTGCCATCAGTGAGTCGGCGGGGCAAGAGACCCAGTACTTC
>16|TRBV27|.|.|TRBJ1-2
CASSSAPQGGGYGYTF
TGTGCCAGCAGTTCGGCACCACAGGGAGGGGGCTATGGCTACACCTTC
>15|TRBV18|.|once|TRBJ2-1
CASSPLVTSYNEQFF
TGTGCCAGCTCACCACTGGTCACCTCCTACAATGAGCAGTTCTTC
>14|TRBV5-6|.|.|TRBJ2-1
CASSPLTRSDEQFF
TGTGCCAGCAGCCCCCTAACCCGCTCGGATGAGCAGTTCTTC
>14|TRBV28|TRBD2|.|TRBJ2-1
CASSLLRTSDEQFF
TGTGCCAGCAGTTTACTTAGAACTAGCGATGAGCAGTTCTTC
>16|TRBV11-2|.|.|TRBJ2-5
CASSFGLGLRGETQYF
TGTGCCAGCAGCTTCGGGTTGGGCCTACGTGGGGAGACCCAGTACTTC
>14|TRBV9|.|.|TRBJ2-7
CASSPRTAPTEQYF
TGTGCCAGCAGCCCCCGGACGGCCCCTACGGAGCAGTACTTC
>11|TRBV7-6|.|.|TRBJ2-2
CASSASGELFF
TGTGCCAGCAGCGCCAGCGGGGAGCTGTTTTTT
>18|TRBV7-8|TRBD1|few|TRBJ1-5
CASRPTGQPFYSNQPQHF
TGTGCCAGCAGGCCGACGGGACAGCCCTTCTATAGCAATCAGCCCCAGCATTTT
>16|TRBV7-2|.|once|TRBJ1-5
CASSLGEGDGNQPQHF
TGTGCCAGCAGCTTGGGGGAAGGCGACGGCAATCAGCCCCAGCATTTT
>12|TRBV18|.|.|TRBJ2-3
CASSPTTDTQYF
TGTGCCAGCTCACCCACCACAGATACGCAGTATTTT
>19|TRBV27|TRBD2|.|TRBJ2-7
CASSSKGLAGAGGSYEQYF
TGTGCCAGCAGTTCAAAGGGACTAGCGGGAGCGGGAGGGTCCTACGAGCAGTACTTC
>14|TRBV25-1|.|.|TRBJ2-3
CASSELSGTDTQYF
TGTGCCAGCAGTGAACTGTCAGGCACAGATACGCAGTATTTT
>15|TRBV19|.|.|TRBJ1-2
CASTLTGSGRYGYTF
TGTGCCAGTACACTCACAGGATCTGGGCGCTATGGCTACACCTTC
>16|TRBV7-9|.|.|TRBJ1-3
CASSVLGGGSGNTIYF
TGTGCCAGCAGTGTCTTAGGAGGAGGCTCTGGAAACACCATATATTTT
>15|TRBV6-1|.|once|TRBJ1-2
CASSEEWQDIYGYTF
TGTGCCAGCAGTGAAGAGTGGCAGGACATCTATGGCTACACCTTC